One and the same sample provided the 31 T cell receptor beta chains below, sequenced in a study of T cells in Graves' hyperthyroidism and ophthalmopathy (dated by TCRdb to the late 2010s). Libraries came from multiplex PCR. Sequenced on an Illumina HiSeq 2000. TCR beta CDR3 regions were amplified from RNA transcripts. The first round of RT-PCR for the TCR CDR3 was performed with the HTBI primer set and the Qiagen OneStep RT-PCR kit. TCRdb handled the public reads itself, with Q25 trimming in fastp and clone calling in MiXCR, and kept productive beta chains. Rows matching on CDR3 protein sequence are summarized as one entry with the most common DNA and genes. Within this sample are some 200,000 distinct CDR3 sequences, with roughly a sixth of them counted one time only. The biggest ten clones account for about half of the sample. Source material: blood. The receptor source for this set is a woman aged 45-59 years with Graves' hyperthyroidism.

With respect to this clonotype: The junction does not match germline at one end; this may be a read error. The CDR3 region is CVSSEALAGGLRETQYF. CDR3 in DNA: TGTGTCAGCAGTGAAGCCCTAGCGGGAGGCCTAAGGGAGACCCAGTACTTC. The chain couples TRBV6-1 to TRBJ2-5; 11 bases are shared with TRBD2. The CDR3 sequence is 17 residues long. The germline V gene has CDR1 MNHNS and CDR2 SASEGT.

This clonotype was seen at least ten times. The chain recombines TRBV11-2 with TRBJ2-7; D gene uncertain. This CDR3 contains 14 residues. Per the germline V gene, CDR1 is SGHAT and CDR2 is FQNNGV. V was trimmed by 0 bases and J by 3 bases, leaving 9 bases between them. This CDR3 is CASSLDLPVYEQYF. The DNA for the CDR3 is TGTGCCAGCAGCTTAGATTTGCCAGTCTACGAGCAGTACTTC.

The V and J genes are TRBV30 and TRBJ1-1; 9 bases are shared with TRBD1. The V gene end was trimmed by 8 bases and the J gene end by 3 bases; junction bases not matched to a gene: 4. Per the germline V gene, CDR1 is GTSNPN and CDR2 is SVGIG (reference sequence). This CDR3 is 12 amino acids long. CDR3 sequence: CAGGQGYTEAFF. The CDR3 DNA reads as TGTGCCGGGGGACAGGGATACACTGAAGCTTTCTTT.

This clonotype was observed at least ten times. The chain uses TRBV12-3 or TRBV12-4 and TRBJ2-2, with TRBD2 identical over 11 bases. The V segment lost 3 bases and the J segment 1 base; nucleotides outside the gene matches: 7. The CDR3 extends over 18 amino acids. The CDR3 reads CASSFGTSGIKNTGELFF. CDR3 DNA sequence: TGTGCCAGCAGTTTTGGGACTAGCGGCATTAAGAACACCGGGGAGCTGTTTTTT.

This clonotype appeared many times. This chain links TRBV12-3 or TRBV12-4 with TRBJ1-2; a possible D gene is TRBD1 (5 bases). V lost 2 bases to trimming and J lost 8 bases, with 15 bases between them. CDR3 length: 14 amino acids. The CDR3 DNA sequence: TGTGCCAGCAGTTTAAGTGGGGCCGGTCGGGGCTACACCTTC. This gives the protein CASSLSGAGRGYTF.

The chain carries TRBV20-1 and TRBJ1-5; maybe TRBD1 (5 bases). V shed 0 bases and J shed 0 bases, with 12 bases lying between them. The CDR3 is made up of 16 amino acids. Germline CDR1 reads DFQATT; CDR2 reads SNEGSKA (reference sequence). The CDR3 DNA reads TGCAGTGCTAGAGATAGGGACGGATATAGCAATCAGCCCCAGCATTTT. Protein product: CSARDRDGYSNQPQHF.

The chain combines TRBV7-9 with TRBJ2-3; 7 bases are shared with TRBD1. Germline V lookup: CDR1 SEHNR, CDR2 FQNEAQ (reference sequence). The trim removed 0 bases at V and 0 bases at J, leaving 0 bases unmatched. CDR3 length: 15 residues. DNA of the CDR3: TGTGCCAGCAGCTTAGCGGGACAGAGCACAGATACGCAGTATTTT. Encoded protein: CASSLAGQSTDTQYF.

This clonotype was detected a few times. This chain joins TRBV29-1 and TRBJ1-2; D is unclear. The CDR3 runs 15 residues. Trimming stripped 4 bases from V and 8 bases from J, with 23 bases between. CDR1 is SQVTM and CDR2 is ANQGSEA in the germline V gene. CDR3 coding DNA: TGCAGCGTTGTGGTAGGGTTGGTAGCGGTTGGCGGCTACACCTTC. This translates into CSVVVGLVAVGGYTF.

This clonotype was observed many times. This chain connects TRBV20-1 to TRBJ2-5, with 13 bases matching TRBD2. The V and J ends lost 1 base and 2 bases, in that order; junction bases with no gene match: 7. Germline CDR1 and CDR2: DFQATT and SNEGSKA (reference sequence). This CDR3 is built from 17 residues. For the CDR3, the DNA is TGCAGTGCTAGAGGGACTAGCGGGAGAGGATGGCAAGAGACCCAGTACTTC. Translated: CSARGTSGRGWQETQYF.

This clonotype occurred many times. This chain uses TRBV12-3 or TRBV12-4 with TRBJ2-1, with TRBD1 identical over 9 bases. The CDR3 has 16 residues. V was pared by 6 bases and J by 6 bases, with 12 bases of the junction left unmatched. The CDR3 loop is CASSPHSGTGTNEQFF. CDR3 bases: TGTGCCAGCAGCCCTCACTCCGGGACAGGGACCAATGAGCAGTTCTTC.

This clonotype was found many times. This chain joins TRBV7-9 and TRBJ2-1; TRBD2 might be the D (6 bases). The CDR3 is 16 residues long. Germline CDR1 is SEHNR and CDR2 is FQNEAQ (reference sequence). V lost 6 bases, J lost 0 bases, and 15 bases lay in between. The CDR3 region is CASSPPDGSSYNEQFF. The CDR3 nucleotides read TGTGCCAGCAGTCCGCCGGACGGGAGCTCCTACAATGAGCAGTTCTTC.

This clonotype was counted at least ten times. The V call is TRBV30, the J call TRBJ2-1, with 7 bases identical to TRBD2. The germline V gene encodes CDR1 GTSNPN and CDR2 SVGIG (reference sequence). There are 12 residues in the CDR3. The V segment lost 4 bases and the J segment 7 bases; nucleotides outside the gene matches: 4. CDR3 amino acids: CAWTPGGNEQFF. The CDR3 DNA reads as TGTGCCTGGACCCCGGGGGGTAATGAGCAGTTCTTC.

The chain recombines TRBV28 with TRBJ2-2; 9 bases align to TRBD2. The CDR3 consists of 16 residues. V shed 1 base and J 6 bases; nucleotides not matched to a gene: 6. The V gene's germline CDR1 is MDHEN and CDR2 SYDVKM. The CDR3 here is CASSLLPSGKSGELFF. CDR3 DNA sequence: TGTGCCAGCAGTTTATTGCCTAGCGGGAAGTCCGGGGAGCTGTTTTTT.

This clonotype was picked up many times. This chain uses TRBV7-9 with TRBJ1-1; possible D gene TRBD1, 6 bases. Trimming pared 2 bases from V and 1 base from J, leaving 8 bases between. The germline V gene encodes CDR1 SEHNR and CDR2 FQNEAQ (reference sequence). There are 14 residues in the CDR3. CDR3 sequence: CASSLIRGNTEAFF. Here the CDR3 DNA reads TGTGCCAGCAGCTTAATCAGGGGGAACACTGAAGCTTTCTTT.

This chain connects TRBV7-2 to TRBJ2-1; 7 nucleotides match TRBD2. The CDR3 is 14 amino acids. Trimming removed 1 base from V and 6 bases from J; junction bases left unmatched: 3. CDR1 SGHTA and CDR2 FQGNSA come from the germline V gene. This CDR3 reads CASSLGLAFNEQFF. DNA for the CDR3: TGTGCCAGCAGCTTAGGACTAGCCTTCAATGAGCAGTTCTTC.

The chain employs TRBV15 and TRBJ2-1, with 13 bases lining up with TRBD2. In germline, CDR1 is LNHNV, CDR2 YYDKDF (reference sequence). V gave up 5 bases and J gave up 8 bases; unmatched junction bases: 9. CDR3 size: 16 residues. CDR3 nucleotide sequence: TGTGCCACCAGCCCCGGACTAGCGGGAGCGGGTTATGAGCAGTTCTTC. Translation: CATSPGLAGAGYEQFF.

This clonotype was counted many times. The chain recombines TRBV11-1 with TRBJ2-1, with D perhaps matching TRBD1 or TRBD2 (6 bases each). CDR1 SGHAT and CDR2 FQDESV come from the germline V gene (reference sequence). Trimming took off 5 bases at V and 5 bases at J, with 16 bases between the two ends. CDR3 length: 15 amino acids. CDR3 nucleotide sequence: TGTGCCAGCAGCCCCCGGGGGCTTACGCACAATGAGCAGTTCTTC. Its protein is CASSPRGLTHNEQFF.

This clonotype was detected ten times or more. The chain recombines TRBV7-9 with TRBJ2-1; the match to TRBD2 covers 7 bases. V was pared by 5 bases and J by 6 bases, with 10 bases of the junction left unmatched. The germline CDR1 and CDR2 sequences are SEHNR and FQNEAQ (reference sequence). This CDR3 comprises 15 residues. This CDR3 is CASSGRGSEGNEQFF. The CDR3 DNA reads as TGTGCCAGCAGCGGGCGGGGGTCCGAGGGCAATGAGCAGTTCTTC. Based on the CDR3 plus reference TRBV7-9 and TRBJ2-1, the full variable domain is DTGVSQNPRHKITKRGQNVTFRCDPISEHNRLYWYRQTLGQGPEFLTYFQNEAQLEKSRLLSDRFSAERPKGSFSTLEIQRTEQGDSAMYLCASSGRGSEGNEQFFGPGTRLTVL.

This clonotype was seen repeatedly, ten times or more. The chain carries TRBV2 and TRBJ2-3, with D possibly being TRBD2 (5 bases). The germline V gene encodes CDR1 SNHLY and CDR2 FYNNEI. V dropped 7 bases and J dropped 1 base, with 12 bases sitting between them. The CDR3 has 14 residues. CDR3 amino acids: CASIRDTGTDTQYF. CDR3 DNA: TGTGCCAGCATTCGGGATACGGGCACAGATACGCAGTATTTT.

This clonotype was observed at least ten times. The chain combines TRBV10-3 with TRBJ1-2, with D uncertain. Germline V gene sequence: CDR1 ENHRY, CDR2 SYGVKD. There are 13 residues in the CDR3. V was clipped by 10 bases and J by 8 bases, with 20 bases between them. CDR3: CATAMEGFNGYTF. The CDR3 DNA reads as TGTGCCACCGCCATGGAAGGGTTTAACGGCTACACCTTC.

The CDR3 DNA is TGTGCCAGTTTTACAGGGAACTATGGCTACACCTTC. This encodes CASFTGNYGYTF. This chain uses TRBV19 with TRBJ1-2, with D possibly being TRBD1 (6 bases). The germline V gene has CDR1 LNHDA and CDR2 SQIVND (reference sequence). The CDR3 loop spans 12 amino acids. V lost 8 bases and J 2 bases, leaving 9 bases between the germline ends.

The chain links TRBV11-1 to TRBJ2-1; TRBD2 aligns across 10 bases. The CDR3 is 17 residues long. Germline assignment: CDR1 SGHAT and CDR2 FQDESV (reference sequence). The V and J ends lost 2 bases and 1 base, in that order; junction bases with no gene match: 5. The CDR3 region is CASSLNGLAASYNEQFF. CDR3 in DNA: TGTGCCAGCAGCTTAAACGGACTAGCGGCTTCCTACAATGAGCAGTTCTTC.

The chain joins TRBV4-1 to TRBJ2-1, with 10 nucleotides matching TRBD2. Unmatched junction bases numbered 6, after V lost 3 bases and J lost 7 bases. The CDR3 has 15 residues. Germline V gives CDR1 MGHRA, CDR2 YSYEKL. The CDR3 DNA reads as TGCGCCAGCAGCCACCCGGGACTAGCGAGAAATGAGCAGTTCTTC. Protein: CASSHPGLARNEQFF.

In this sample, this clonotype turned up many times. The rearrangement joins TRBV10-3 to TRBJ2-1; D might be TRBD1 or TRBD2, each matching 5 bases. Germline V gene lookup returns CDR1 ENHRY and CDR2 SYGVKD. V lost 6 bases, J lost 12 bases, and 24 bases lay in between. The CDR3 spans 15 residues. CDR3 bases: TGTGCCATCAGCCAATCCGGGACGGCTAAACCGGGGCAGTTCTTC. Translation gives CAISQSGTAKPGQFF.

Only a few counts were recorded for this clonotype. CDR3 amino acids: CATMDRTDTQYF. Here the CDR3 DNA reads TGTGCCACCATGGACCGCACAGATACGCAGTATTTT. The chain recombines TRBV19 with TRBJ2-3, with D unresolved. Between the trimmed V and J ends, which lost 10 bases and 1 base, there was a span of 9 bases. The germline gives CDR1 LNHDA, CDR2 SQIVND (reference sequence). CDR3 length equals 12 residues.

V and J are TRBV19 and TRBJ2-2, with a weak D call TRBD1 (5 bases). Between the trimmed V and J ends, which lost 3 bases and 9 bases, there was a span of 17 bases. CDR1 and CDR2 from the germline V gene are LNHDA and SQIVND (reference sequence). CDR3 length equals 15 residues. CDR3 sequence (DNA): TGTGCCAGTAGTATCTCGCAGGGCCGAATAAGGGAGCTGTTTTTT. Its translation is CASSISQGRIRELFF.

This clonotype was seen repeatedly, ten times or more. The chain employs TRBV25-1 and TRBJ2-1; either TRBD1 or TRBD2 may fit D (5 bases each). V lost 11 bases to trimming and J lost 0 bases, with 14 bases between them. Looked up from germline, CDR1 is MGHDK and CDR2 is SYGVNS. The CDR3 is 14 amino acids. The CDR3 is CAAGTASSYNEQFF. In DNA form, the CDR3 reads TGTGCCGCCGGGACCGCGAGCTCCTACAATGAGCAGTTCTTC.

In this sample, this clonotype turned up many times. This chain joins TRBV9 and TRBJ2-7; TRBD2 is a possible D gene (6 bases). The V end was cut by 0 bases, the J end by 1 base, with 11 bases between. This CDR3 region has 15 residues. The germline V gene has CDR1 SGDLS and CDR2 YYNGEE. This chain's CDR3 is CASSVGAGRSYEQYF. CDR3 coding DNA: TGTGCCAGCAGCGTAGGGGCAGGGAGGTCCTACGAGCAGTACTTC. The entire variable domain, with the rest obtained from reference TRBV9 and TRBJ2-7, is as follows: DSGVTQTPKHLITATGQRVTLRCSPRSGDLSVYWYQQSLDQGLQFLIQYYNGEERAKGNILERFSAQQFPDLHSELNLSSLELGDSALYFCASSVGAGRSYEQYFGPGTRLTVT.

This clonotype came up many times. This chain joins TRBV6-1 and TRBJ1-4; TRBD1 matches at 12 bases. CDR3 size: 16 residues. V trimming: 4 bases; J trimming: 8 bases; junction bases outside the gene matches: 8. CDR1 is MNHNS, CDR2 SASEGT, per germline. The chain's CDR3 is CASSAGQGAGYEKLFF. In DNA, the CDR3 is TGTGCCAGCAGTGCGGGACAGGGGGCCGGATACGAAAAACTGTTTTTT.

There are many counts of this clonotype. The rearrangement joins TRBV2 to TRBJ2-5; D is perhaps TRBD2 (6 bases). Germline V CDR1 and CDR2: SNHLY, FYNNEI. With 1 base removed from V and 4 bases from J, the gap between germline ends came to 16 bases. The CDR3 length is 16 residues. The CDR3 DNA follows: TGTGCCAGCAGTGAAGTTAACTTGGGGGGTCGAGAGACCCAGTACTTC. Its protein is CASSEVNLGGRETQYF.

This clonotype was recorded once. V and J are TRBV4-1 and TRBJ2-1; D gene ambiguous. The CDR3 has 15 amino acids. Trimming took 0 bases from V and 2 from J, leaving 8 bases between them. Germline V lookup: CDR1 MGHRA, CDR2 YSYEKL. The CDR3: CASSQDRLTYNEQFF. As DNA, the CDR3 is TGCGCCAGCAGCCAAGATAGGCTAACCTACAATGAGCAGTTCTTC.